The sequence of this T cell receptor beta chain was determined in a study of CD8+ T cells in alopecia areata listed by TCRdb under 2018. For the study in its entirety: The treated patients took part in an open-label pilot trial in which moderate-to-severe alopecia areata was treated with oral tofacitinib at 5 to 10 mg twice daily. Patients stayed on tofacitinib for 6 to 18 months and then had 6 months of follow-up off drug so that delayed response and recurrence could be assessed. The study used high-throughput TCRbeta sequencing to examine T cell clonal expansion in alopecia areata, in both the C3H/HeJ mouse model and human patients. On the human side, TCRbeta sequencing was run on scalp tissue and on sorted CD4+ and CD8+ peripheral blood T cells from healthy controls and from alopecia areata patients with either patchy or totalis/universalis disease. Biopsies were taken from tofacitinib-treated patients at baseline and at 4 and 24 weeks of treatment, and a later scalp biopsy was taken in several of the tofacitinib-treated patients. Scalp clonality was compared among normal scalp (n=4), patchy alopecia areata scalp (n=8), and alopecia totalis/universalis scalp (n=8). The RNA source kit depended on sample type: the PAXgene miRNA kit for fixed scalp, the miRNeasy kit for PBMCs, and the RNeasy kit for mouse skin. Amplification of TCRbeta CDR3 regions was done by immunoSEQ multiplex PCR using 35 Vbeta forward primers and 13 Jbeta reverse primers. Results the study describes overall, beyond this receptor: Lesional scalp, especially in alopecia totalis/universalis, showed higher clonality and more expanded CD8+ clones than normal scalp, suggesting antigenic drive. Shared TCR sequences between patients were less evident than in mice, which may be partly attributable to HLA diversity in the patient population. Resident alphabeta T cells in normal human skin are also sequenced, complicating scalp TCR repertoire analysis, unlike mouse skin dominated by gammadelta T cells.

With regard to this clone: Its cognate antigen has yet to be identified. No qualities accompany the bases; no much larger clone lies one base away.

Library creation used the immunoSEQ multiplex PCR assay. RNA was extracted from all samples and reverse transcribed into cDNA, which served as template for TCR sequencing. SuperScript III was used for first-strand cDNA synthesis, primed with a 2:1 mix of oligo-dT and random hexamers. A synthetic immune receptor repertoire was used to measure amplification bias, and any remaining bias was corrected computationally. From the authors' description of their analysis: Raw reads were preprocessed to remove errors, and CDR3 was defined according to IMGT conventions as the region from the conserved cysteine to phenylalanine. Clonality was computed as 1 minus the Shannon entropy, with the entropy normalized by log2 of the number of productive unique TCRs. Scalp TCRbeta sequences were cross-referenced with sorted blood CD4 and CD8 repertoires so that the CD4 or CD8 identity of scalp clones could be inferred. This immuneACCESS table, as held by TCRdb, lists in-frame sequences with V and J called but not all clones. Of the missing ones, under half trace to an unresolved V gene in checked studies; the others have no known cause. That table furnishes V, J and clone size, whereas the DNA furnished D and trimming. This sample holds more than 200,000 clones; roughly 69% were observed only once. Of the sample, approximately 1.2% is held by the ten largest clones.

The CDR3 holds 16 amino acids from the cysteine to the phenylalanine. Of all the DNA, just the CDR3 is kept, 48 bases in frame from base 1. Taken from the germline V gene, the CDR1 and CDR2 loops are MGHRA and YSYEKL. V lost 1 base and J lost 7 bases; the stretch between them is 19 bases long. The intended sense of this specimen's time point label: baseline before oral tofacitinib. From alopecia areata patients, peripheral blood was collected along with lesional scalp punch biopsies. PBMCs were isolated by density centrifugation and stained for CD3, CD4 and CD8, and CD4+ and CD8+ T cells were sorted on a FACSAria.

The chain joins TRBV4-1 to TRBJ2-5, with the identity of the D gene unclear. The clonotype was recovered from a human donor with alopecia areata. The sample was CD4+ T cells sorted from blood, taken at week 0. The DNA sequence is TGCGCCAGCAGCCAAGCACAGACCTCAGGCGTGGGGACCCAGTACTTC. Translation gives CASSQAQTSGVGTQYF.